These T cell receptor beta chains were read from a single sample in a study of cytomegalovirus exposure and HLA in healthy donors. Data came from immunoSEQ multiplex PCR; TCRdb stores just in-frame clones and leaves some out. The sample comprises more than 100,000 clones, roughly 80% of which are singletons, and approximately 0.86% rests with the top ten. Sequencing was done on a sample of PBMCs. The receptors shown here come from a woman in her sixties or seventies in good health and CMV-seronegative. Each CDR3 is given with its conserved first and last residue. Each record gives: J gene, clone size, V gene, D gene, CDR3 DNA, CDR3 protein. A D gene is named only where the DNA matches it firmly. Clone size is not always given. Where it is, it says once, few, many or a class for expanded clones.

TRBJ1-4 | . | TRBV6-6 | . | TGTGCCAGCAGTTATCAGGCGACTAATGAAAAACTGTTTTTT | CASSYQATNEKLFF
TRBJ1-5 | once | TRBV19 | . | TGTGCCAGTAGTATCGGACACTTTAGCAATCAGCCCCAGCATTTT | CASSIGHFSNQPQHF
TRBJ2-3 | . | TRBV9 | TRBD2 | TGTGCCAGCAGCGTATCGGCGGGAGGCACAGATACGCAGTATTTT | CASSVSAGGTDTQYF
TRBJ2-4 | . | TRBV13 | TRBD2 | TGTGCCAGCAGCTTAAGACTAGCGGGTTTAGCCAAAAACATTCAGTACTTC | CASSLRLAGLAKNIQYF
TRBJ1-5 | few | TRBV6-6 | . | TGTGCCAGCAGCTCAACAGGGAATCAGCCCCAGCATTTT | CASSSTGNQPQHF
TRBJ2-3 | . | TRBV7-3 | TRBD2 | TGTGCCAGCAGCCGGGGGGGCAGACTGAGCACAGATACGCAGTATTTT | CASSRGGRLSTDTQYF
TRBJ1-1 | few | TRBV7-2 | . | TGTGCCAGCAGCTCACAGAAGAACACTGAAGCTTTCTTT | CASSSQKNTEAFF
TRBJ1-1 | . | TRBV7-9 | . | TGTGCCAGCAGCTTAGGGACAAACACTGAAGCTTTCTTT | CASSLGTNTEAFF
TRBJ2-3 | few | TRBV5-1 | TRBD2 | TGCGCCAGCAGCTTATTAGCGGGAGGGCGGACAGATACGCAGTATTTT | CASSLLAGGRTDTQYF
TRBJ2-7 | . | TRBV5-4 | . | TGTGCCAGCAGGCTTGACATCGACCCAGCCTACGAGCAGTACTTC | CASRLDIDPAYEQYF
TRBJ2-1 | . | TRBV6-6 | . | TGTGCCAGCAGTTACTCTGTTCAAGGGGCGAACGATGAGCAGTTCTTC | CASSYSVQGANDEQFF
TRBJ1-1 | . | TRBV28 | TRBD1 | TGTGCCAGCCGGACAGGTATTATGAACACTGAAGCTTTCTTT | CASRTGIMNTEAFF
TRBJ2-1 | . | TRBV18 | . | TGTGCCAGCTCACCGCTTGCAGGGCACTACAATGAGCAGTTCTTC | CASSPLAGHYNEQFF
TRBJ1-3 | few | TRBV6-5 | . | TGTGCCAGCAGTTACTCGATCTACTCTGGAAACACCATATATTTT | CASSYSIYSGNTIYF
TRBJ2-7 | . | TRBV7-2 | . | TGTGCCAGCAGCTTAGCCGGCCCCGGGACACCACAGCAGTACTTC | CASSLAGPGTPQQYF
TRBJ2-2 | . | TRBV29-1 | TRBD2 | TGCAGCGGCCTGGGGAGGGCTAACACCGGGGAGCTGTTTTTT | CSGLGRANTGELFF
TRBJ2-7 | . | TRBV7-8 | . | TGTGCCAGCAGCTTAGTTCCCGGCGGAGGCGAGCAGTACTTC | CASSLVPGGGEQYF
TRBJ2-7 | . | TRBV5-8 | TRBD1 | TGTGCCAGCAGCCGGACAGGGGGTACCTACGAGCAGTACTTC | CASSRTGGTYEQYF
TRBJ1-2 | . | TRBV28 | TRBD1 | TGTGCCAGCGCACCCGGGACAGGGGGAAGGGGTGGCTACACCTTC | CASAPGTGGRGGYTF
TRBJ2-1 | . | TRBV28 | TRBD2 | TGTGCCAGCAGGACGGGAGGGCCATCCTACAATGAGCAGTTCTTC | CASRTGGPSYNEQFF
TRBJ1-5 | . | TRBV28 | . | TGTGCCAGCAGTAGGACACTGGGAGGTCAGCCCCAGCATTTT | CASSRTLGGQPQHF
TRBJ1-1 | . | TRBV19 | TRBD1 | TGTGCCAGCAGACGACAGGGGAATATGAACACTGAAGCTTTCTTT | CASRRQGNMNTEAFF
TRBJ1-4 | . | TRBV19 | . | TGTGCCAGTAATCAGGCAGGGTCTAATGAAAAACTGTTTTTT | CASNQAGSNEKLFF
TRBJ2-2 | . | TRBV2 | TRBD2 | TGTGCAGATAGCGGGGGGAACACCGGGGAGCTGTTTTTT | CADSGGNTGELFF
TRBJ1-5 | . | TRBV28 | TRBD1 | TGTGCCAGCAGATCACAGGGGTATAGCAATCAGCCCCAGCATTTT | CASRSQGYSNQPQHF
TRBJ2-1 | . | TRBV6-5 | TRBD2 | TGTGCCAGCAGCCTAGCGGGGAACAATGAGCAGTTCTTC | CASSLAGNNEQFF
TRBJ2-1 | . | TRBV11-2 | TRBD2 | TGTGCCAGCAGCTCAGACCACCGGGGGGACGGAAGGTCGGAGCAGTTCTTC | CASSSDHRGDGRSEQFF
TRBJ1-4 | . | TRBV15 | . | TGTGCCACCAGCAGGGATAGGGGGTCGGGCCATGAAAAACTGTTTTTT | CATSRDRGSGHEKLFF
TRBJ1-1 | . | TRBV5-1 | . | TGCGCCAGCAGCCACCGGACAGAATCGAACACTGAAGCTTTCTTT | CASSHRTESNTEAFF
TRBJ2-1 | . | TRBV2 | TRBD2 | TGTGCCAGCATGGGCGGGAGGTCCTACAATGAGCAGTTCTTC | CASMGGRSYNEQFF
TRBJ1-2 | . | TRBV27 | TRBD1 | TGTGCCAGCAGTTTATCGTCGCAGGGGGCAAGTGGCTACACCTTC | CASSLSSQGASGYTF
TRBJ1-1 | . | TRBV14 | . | TGTGCCAGCAGCCAAGCACAGCAAACTGAAGCTTTCTTT | CASSQAQQTEAFF